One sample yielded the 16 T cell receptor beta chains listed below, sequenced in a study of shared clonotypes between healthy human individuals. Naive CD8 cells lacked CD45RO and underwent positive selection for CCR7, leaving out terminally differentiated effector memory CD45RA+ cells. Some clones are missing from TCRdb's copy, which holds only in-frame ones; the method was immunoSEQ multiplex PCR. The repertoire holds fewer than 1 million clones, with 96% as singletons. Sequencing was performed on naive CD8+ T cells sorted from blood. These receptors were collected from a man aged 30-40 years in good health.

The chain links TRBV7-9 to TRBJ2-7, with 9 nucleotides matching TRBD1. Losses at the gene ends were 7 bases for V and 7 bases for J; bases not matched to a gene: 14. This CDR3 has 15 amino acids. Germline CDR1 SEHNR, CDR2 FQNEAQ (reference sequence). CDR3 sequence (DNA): TGTGCCAGCACTCCCCGGGACAGGGAGAATGGAGAGCAGTACTTC. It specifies CASTPRDRENGEQYF.

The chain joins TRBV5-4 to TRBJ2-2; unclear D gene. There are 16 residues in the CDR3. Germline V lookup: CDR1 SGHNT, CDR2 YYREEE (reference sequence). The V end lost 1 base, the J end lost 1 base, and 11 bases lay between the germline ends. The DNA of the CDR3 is TGTGCCAGCAGCTTGTACGGCAGAGAGAACACCGGGGAGCTGTTTTTT. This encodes CASSLYGRENTGELFF.

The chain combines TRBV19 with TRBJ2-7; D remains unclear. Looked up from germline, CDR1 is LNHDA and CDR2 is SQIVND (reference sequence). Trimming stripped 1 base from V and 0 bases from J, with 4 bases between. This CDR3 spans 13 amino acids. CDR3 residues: CASSIGSSYEQYF. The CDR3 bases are TGTGCCAGTAGTATAGGCAGCTCCTACGAGCAGTACTTC. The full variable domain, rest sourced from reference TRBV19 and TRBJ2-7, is DGGITQSPKYLFRKEGQNVTLSCEQNLNHDAMYWYRQDPGQGLRLIYYSQIVNDFQKGDIAEGYSVSREKKESFPLTVTSAQKNPTAFYLCASSIGSSYEQYFGPGTRLTVT.

The CDR3 DNA reads TGTGCCAGCAGGGCAGGGCAGAGCGTCAACTACGAGCAGTACTTC. Protein product: CASRAGQSVNYEQYF. V is TRBV27 and J is TRBJ2-7; D is possibly TRBD1 (5 bases). Trimming pared 6 bases from V and 3 bases from J, leaving 18 bases between. CDR3 length equals 15 residues. The germline V gene has CDR1 MNHEY and CDR2 SMNVEV (reference sequence).

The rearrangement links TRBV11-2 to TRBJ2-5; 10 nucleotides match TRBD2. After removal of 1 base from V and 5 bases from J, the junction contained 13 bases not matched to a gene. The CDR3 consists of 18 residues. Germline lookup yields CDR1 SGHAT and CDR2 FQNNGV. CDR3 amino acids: CASSLAFRLAGAGETQYF. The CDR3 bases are TGTGCCAGCAGCTTAGCTTTTCGGCTAGCGGGAGCCGGGGAGACCCAGTACTTC.

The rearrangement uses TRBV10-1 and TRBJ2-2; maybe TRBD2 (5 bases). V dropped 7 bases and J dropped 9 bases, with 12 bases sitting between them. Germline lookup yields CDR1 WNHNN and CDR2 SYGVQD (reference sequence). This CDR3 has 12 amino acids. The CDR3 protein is CASTRRPRELFF. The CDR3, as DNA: TGCGCCAGCACTAGGAGGCCCAGGGAGCTGTTTTTT.

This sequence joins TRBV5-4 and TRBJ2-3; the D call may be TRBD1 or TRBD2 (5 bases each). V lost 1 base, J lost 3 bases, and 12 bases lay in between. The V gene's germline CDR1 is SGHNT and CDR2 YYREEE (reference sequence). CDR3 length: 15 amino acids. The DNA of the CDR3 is TGTGCCAGCAGCTTGAATGAGGGACGGACAGATACGCAGTATTTT. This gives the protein CASSLNEGRTDTQYF.

This CDR3 is CASSPGTGANYGYTF. The DNA of the CDR3 is TGTGCCAGCAGCCCAGGGACAGGAGCTAACTATGGCTACACCTTC. This chain links TRBV7-9 with TRBJ1-2; 8 bases fit TRBD1. CDR3 size: 15 residues. From germline, CDR1 is SEHNR and CDR2 FQNEAQ (reference sequence). The V gene end was trimmed by 5 bases and the J gene end by 0 bases; junction bases not matched to a gene: 5.

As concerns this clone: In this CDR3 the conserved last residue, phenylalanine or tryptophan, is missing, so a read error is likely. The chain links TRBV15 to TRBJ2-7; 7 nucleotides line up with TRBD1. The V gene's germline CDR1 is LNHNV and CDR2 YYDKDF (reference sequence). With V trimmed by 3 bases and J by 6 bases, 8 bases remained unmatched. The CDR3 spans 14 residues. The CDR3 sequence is CATSSQYTGVEQYS. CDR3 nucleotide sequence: TGTGCCACCAGCAGCCAATATACAGGGGTCGAGCAGTACTCC.

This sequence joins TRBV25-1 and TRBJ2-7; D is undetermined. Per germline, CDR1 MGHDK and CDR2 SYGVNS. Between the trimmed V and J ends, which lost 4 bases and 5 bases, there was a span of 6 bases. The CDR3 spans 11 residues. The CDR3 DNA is TGTGCCAGCAGTGCGGCTCACGAGCAGTACTTC. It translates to CASSAAHEQYF.

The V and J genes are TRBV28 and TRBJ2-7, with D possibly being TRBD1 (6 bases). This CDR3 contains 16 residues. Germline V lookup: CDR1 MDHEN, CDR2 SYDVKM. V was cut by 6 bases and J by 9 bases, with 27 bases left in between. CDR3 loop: CASRLTTQGRKEGQYF. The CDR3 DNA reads TGTGCCAGCAGGTTGACCACTCAGGGGCGTAAAGAGGGGCAGTACTTC. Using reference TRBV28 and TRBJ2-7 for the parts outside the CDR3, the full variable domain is DVKVTQSSRYLVKRTGEKVFLECVQDMDHENMFWYRQDPGLGLRLIYFSYDVKMKEKGDIPEGYSVSREKKERFSLILESASTNQTSMYLCASRLTTQGRKEGQYFGPGTRLTVT.

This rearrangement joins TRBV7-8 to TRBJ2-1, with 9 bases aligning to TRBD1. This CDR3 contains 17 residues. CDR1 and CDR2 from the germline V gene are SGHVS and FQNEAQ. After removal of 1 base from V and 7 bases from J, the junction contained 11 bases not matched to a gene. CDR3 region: CASSLGSGQGFGNEQFF. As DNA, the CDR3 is TGTGCCAGCAGCTTAGGGTCCGGACAGGGGTTTGGAAATGAGCAGTTCTTC.

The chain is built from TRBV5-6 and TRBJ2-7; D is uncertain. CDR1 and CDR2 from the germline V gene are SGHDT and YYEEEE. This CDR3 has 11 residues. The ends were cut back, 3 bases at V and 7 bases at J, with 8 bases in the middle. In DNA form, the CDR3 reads TGTGCCAGCAGCTCCGGAGCTGAGCAGTACTTC. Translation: CASSSGAEQYF.

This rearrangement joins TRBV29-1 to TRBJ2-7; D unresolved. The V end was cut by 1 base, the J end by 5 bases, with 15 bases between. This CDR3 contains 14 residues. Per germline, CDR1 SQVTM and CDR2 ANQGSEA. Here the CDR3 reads CSVEGVLGVHEQYF. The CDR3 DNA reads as TGCAGCGTTGAAGGAGTTTTAGGAGTCCACGAGCAGTACTTC.

The chain's CDR3 is CASSAGTSGLSSYNEQFF. The CDR3 DNA follows: TGTGCCAGTAGTGCCGGGACTAGCGGGTTGAGCTCCTACAATGAGCAGTTCTTC. V and J are TRBV19 and TRBJ2-1, with 12 bases that match TRBD2. Germline CDR1 reads LNHDA; CDR2 reads SQIVND (reference sequence). Losses at the gene ends were 5 bases for V and 0 bases for J; bases not matched to a gene: 8. The CDR3 runs 18 residues.

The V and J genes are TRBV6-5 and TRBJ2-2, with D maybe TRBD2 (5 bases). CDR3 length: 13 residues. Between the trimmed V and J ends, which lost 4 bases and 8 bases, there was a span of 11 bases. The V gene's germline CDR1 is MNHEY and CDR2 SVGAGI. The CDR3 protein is CASSSGLRGELFF. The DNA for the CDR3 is TGTGCCAGCAGTTCCGGACTGAGGGGGGAGCTGTTTTTT.